Following are 32 T cell receptor beta chains from one sample sequenced in a study of cytomegalovirus exposure and HLA in healthy donors. The PCR employed 60 Vbeta primers together with 13 Jbeta primers. Here immunoSEQ multiplex PCR was the method, and the copy in TCRdb shows in-frame clones only, minus some. The data contain hundreds of thousands of clones, over 60% of them singletons. Sample: PBMCs. The source of these receptors is a male donor in good health and CMV-seronegative.

This sequence joins TRBV6-8 and TRBJ2-5; no reliable D call. The tail of the sequence fits TRBJ2-7 better, so the J call may be wrong. Germline values: CDR1 MNHGY, CDR2 SAAAGT. The CDR3 has 17 residues. CDR3 protein: CASSYSGSPLPTYEQYF. The CDR3, as DNA: TGTGCCAGCAGTTACTCCGGTTCTCCTCTCCCAACCTACGAGCAGTACTTC.

The chain has TRBV6-6 and TRBJ2-7, with D unclear. V was cut by 1 base and J by 4 bases, with 11 bases left in between. This CDR3 is 14 amino acids long. Germline V gene sequence: CDR1 MNHNY, CDR2 SVGAGI (reference sequence). The CDR3 here is CASSYFQVEYEQYF. In DNA, the CDR3 is TGTGCCAGCAGTTACTTCCAAGTAGAGTACGAGCAGTACTTC.

The V and J genes are TRBV11-3 and TRBJ2-7, with 8 positions matching TRBD2. Germline-derived CDR1 and CDR2 are SGHNT and YENEEA. CDR3 length equals 16 residues. Germline trimming cut 5 bases from V and 8 bases from J; bases unmatched to any gene: 17. The DNA of the CDR3 is TGTGCCAGCAGCACCGGACTAGCTTGTACCACTATCAAGCAGTACTTC. Translating gives CASSTGLACTTIKQYF.

V is TRBV7-9 and J is TRBJ1-4; D gene ambiguous. Trimming shortened V by 5 bases and J by 5 bases, and 15 bases separated the two germline ends. Per the germline V gene, CDR1 is SEHNR and CDR2 is FQNEAQ (reference sequence). This CDR3 comprises 15 residues. The CDR3 DNA reads TGTGCCAGCAGCCCCCTAGGTTTCGAAAATGAAAAACTGTTTTTT. The encoded protein is CASSPLGFENEKLFF.

On this clone: Other DNA sequences in this sample translate to the same CDR3. The rearrangement joins TRBV13 to TRBJ2-3; 7 positions match TRBD2. The CDR3 consists of 16 residues. Germline CDR1 is PRHDT and CDR2 is FYEKMQ (reference sequence). V lost 2 bases, J lost 2 bases, and 7 bases stayed unmatched. CDR3 bases: TGTGCCAGCAGCTTATTCGGGGGGACCCTCACAGATACGCAGTATTTT. Translated: CASSLFGGTLTDTQYF. The full variable domain, its missing parts supplied by reference TRBV13 and TRBJ2-3, is AAGVIQSPRHLIKEKRETATLKCYPIPRHDTVYWYQQGPGQDPQFLISFYEKMQSDKGSIPDRFSAQQFSDYHSELNMSSLELGDSALYFCASSLFGGTLTDTQYFGPGTRLTVL.

This chain uses TRBV28 with TRBJ2-7; D is perhaps TRBD1 (7 bases). The V end lost 4 bases, the J end lost 3 bases, and 19 bases lay between the germline ends. The CDR3 spans 16 residues. Germline V lookup: CDR1 MDHEN, CDR2 SYDVKM. The CDR3 DNA is TGTGCCAGCAGTTCAATTCGGACAGGAGGGGACTACGAGCAGTACTTC. Residues: CASSSIRTGGDYEQYF. The full variable domain, in which reference TRBV28 and TRBJ2-7 provide the parts outside the CDR3, is DVKVTQSSRYLVKRTGEKVFLECVQDMDHENMFWYRQDPGLGLRLIYFSYDVKMKEKGDIPEGYSVSREKKERFSLILESASTNQTSMYLCASSSIRTGGDYEQYFGPGTRLTVT.

The CDR3 DNA follows: TGCGCCAGCAGCCAAGATGGATGGGACACTAACACCGGGGAGCTGTTTTTT. This gives the protein CASSQDGWDTNTGELFF. The chain combines TRBV4-3 with TRBJ2-2, with D perhaps matching TRBD1 (6 bases). V shed 0 bases and J shed 2 bases, with 13 bases lying between them. Per the germline V gene, CDR1 is LGHNA and CDR2 is YSLEER. This CDR3 contains 17 residues.

The V gene is TRBV5-6, the J gene TRBJ1-2; TRBD1 matches 9 bases. The length of the CDR3 is 17 residues. The trim removed 5 bases at V and 3 bases at J, leaving 14 bases unmatched. Germline V gene sequence: CDR1 SGHDT, CDR2 YYEEEE. In DNA form, the CDR3 reads TGTGCCAGCAGGCTAGGGGACAGGGATTTCGTAGACTATGGCTACACCTTC. Translating gives CASRLGDRDFVDYGYTF.

The CDR3 DNA sequence: TGTGCCAGCAGCAAAGTAGCCGCCTACGAGCAGTACTTC. It translates to CASSKVAAYEQYF. The chain uses TRBV21-1 and TRBJ2-7; TRBD2, the D gene given by the table, was not confirmed from the DNA. TRBV21-1 is a pseudogene locus. The CDR3 runs to 13 residues.

The V and J genes are TRBV10-3 and TRBJ1-2; D remains ambiguous. From germline, CDR1 is ENHRY and CDR2 SYGVKD. Trimming shortened V by 5 bases and J by 5 bases, and 15 bases separated the two germline ends. The CDR3 is 14 residues long. The CDR3 nucleotides are TGTGCCATCAGTCAAAAAACAGAGGGTTATGGCTACACCTTC. As protein: CAISQKTEGYGYTF.

This clone was seen a handful of times. CDR3 bases: TGTGCCAGTAGTATGTTCCAGGGGAGATCGGACATTCAGTACTTC. Translation: CASSMFQGRSDIQYF. This sequence joins TRBV19 and TRBJ2-4; D may be TRBD1 (6 bases). This CDR3 has 15 residues. Trimming pared 3 bases from V and 8 bases from J, leaving 17 bases between. CDR1 LNHDA and CDR2 SQIVND come from the germline V gene (reference sequence).

This chain links TRBV10-3 with TRBJ1-5; D call uncertain. Trimming shortened V by 3 bases and J by 0 bases, and 9 bases separated the two germline ends. The CDR3 is made up of 15 amino acids. Germline CDR1 and CDR2: ENHRY and SYGVKD. The CDR3 here is CAISEIIDSNQPQHF. The CDR3 coding sequence is TGTGCCATCAGTGAAATTATAGATAGCAATCAGCCCCAGCATTTT.

The chain combines TRBV28 with TRBJ2-7, with 9 positions matching TRBD1. From germline, CDR1 is MDHEN and CDR2 SYDVKM. The CDR3 is 15 amino acids. J lost 2 bases, V lost 4 bases, and 6 bases had no gene match. The CDR3 DNA follows: TGTGCCAGCAGTTCAACAGGGGGCCCAACCTACGAGCAGTACTTC. Residues: CASSSTGGPTYEQYF. Variable domain in full (rest from reference TRBV28 and TRBJ2-7): DVKVTQSSRYLVKRTGEKVFLECVQDMDHENMFWYRQDPGLGLRLIYFSYDVKMKEKGDIPEGYSVSREKKERFSLILESASTNQTSMYLCASSSTGGPTYEQYFGPGTRLTVT.

This clone was recorded a few times. The rearrangement joins TRBV18 to TRBJ2-3; D unresolved. Germline V CDR1 and CDR2: KGHSH, LQKENI. V lost 1 base and J 0 bases, leaving 8 bases between the germline ends. The CDR3 totals 15 residues. CDR3 loop: CASSPRLGSTDTQYF. The DNA for the CDR3 is TGTGCCAGCTCACCACGCCTGGGCAGCACAGATACGCAGTATTTT. Together with reference TRBV18 and TRBJ2-3, the CDR3 gives the full variable domain: NAGVMQNPRHLVRRRGQEARLRCSPMKGHSHVYWYRQLPEEGLKFMVYLQKENIIDESGMPKERFSAEFPKEGPSILRIQQVVRGDSAAYFCASSPRLGSTDTQYFGPGTRLTVL.

This clone appeared once. J is TRBJ2-2 and V is TRBV28; 9 bases line up with TRBD1. Trimming cost V 6 bases and J 7 bases; bases outside gene matches: 12. Germline V gene lookup returns CDR1 MDHEN and CDR2 SYDVKM. The CDR3 is 16 amino acids. In nucleotides, the CDR3 is TGTGCCAGCAGCACCCAATACAGGGGGCGGATCGGGGAGCTGTTTTTT. It yields the protein CASSTQYRGRIGELFF.

This sequence joins TRBV25-1 and TRBJ2-2; D call uncertain. The germline V gene encodes CDR1 MGHDK and CDR2 SYGVNS. This CDR3 spans 16 amino acids. The germline V and J ends were trimmed by 3 bases and 0 bases, with 11 bases remaining between them. The CDR3 loop reads CASSDAGAANTGELFF. In nucleotides, the CDR3 is TGTGCCAGCAGTGATGCAGGCGCCGCGAACACCGGGGAGCTGTTTTTT.

The chain carries TRBV6-5 and TRBJ2-7, with 9 bases matching TRBD1. V gave up 2 bases and J gave up 1 base; unmatched junction bases: 3. Per germline, CDR1 MNHEY and CDR2 SVGAGI. This CDR3 is 15 amino acids long. Here the CDR3 DNA reads TGTGCCAGCAGTTACGACAGGGGGGGTTCCTACGAGCAGTACTTC. It encodes CASSYDRGGSYEQYF.

The genes are TRBV27 and TRBJ2-1; 10 bases agree with TRBD2. Germline lookup yields CDR1 MNHEY and CDR2 SMNVEV (reference sequence). V dropped 5 bases and J dropped 0; count of bases not matched to a gene: 7. There are 17 residues in the CDR3. The CDR3 sequence is CASSKGLATTSYNEQFF. Here the CDR3 DNA reads TGTGCCAGCAGTAAGGGACTAGCGACTACCTCCTACAATGAGCAGTTCTTC.

The chain combines TRBV30 with TRBJ1-4; possibly TRBD1 for D (5 bases). V was trimmed by 2 bases and J by 5 bases, leaving 9 bases between them. CDR3 length: 13 residues. Per germline, CDR1 GTSNPN and CDR2 SVGIG (reference sequence). CDR3 loop: CAWSSGLNEKLFF. DNA for the CDR3: TGTGCCTGGAGTTCAGGGCTGAATGAAAAACTGTTTTTT.

This clone came up once. The CDR3 sequence: CASNRQGTNEKLFF. CDR3 coding DNA: TGTGCCAGCAATAGACAGGGTACTAATGAAAAACTGTTTTTT. This rearrangement joins TRBV7-9 to TRBJ1-4; 7 bases fit TRBD1. V gave up 7 bases and J gave up 2 bases; unmatched junction bases: 4. Germline V gene lookup returns CDR1 SEHNR and CDR2 FQNEAQ (reference sequence). The CDR3 spans 14 residues.

This chain connects TRBV5-6 to TRBJ2-2; D is possibly TRBD2 (6 bases). The germline V and J ends were trimmed by 4 bases and 7 bases, with 11 bases remaining between them. Per germline, CDR1 SGHDT and CDR2 YYEEEE. This CDR3 comprises 13 residues. The CDR3 loop reads CASSGAGGGELFF. The CDR3 DNA reads TGTGCCAGCAGCGGAGCGGGTGGCGGGGAGCTGTTTTTT.

This clone was found a few times. The chain employs TRBV13 and TRBJ2-5; TRBD2 agrees at 7 bases. Germline assignment: CDR1 PRHDT and CDR2 FYEKMQ (reference sequence). The CDR3 loop spans 13 amino acids. J lost 5 bases, V lost 4 bases, and 4 bases had no gene match. In DNA form, the CDR3 reads TGTGCCAGCAGCTGGGAGGGCGTCGAGACCCAGTACTTC. It translates to CASSWEGVETQYF.

V and J are TRBV5-1 and TRBJ1-4; 8 bases are shared with TRBD1. The CDR3 loop spans 18 amino acids. The V gene end was trimmed by 2 bases and the J gene end by 2 bases; junction bases not matched to a gene: 11. Germline CDR1 reads SGHRS; CDR2 reads YFSETQ. The CDR3 bases are TGCGCCAGCAGCTTCAGATCTACAGGGGGTGTCACTAATGAAAAACTGTTTTTT. It is translated as CASSFRSTGGVTNEKLFF.

The J gene is TRBJ2-1, the V gene TRBV29-1; 7 positions match TRBD1. Per germline, CDR1 SQVTM and CDR2 ANQGSEA. CDR3 length: 14 amino acids. V lost 4 bases to trimming and J lost 3 bases; unmatched junction nucleotides: 6. The CDR3 DNA is TGCAGCGTTGGACGACAGGGCCACTACAATGAGCAGTTCTTC. Its protein product is CSVGRQGHYNEQFF.

In nucleotides, the CDR3 is TGTGCCAGCAGCTTCTTCCGGGACAGGGGGCCGGATGAGCAGTTCTTC. Encoded protein: CASSFFRDRGPDEQFF. V and J are TRBV7-9 and TRBJ2-1, with 12 bases identical to TRBD1. The CDR3 extends over 16 amino acids. CDR1 is SEHNR and CDR2 is FQNEAQ in the germline V gene (reference sequence). Germline trimming cut 3 bases from V and 8 bases from J; bases unmatched to any gene: 8.

The V call is TRBV4-3, the J call TRBJ2-7; maybe TRBD1 (6 bases). The CDR3 length is 15 residues. Per germline, CDR1 LGHNA and CDR2 YSLEER. With 4 bases removed from V and 1 base from J, the gap between germline ends came to 14 bases. Written as DNA, the CDR3 is TGCGCCAGCAGCCTCCGGGACACCCAATCCTACGAGCAGTACTTC. Translated: CASSLRDTQSYEQYF.

J is TRBJ2-3 and V is TRBV5-5; TRBD1 agrees at 8 bases. This CDR3 has 13 amino acids. V dropped 2 bases and J dropped 6; count of bases not matched to a gene: 2. From germline, CDR1 is SGHKS and CDR2 YYEKEE (reference sequence). CDR3 bases: TGTGCCAGCAGCTTACAGGGGGAGGATACGCAGTATTTT. Its translation: CASSLQGEDTQYF.

The chain links TRBV9 to TRBJ2-1, with D tentatively TRBD2 (5 bases). Germline V CDR1 and CDR2: SGDLS, YYNGEE. The CDR3 sequence is 18 residues long. V gave up 0 bases and J gave up 7 bases, with 23 bases separating them. CDR3 nucleotide sequence: TGTGCCAGCAGCGTAGATCCGACGGGGTTGGACGTTGGGAATGAGCAGTTCTTC. It yields the protein CASSVDPTGLDVGNEQFF.

The sample holds a few counts of this clone. CDR3 DNA sequence: TGTGCCAGCAGTTTGGTCGGGGGGTCCACCGGGGAGCTGTTTTTT. Translation: CASSLVGGSTGELFF. The gene calls are TRBV28 and TRBJ2-2, with TRBD2 matching over 7 bases. Germline V gives CDR1 MDHEN, CDR2 SYDVKM. V gave up 3 bases and J gave up 4 bases; unmatched junction bases: 5. This CDR3 is 15 amino acids long.

The chain uses TRBV7-6 and TRBJ2-3; the D is unclear. There are 15 residues in the CDR3. Per germline, CDR1 SGHVS and CDR2 FNYEAQ. Trimming pared 2 bases from V and 0 bases from J, leaving 9 bases between. The CDR3: CASSLSQVSTDTQYF. CDR3 nucleotides: TGTGCCAGCAGCTTAAGTCAGGTTAGCACAGATACGCAGTATTTT. Looking up the rest from reference TRBV7-6 and TRBJ2-3 gives the full variable domain: GAGVSQSPRYKVTKRGQDVALRCDPISGHVSLYWYRQALGQGPEFLTYFNYEAQQDKSGLPNDRFSAERPEGSISTLTIQRTEQRDSAMYRCASSLSQVSTDTQYFGPGTRLTVL.

The chain employs TRBV9 and TRBJ2-3; tentatively, D is TRBD1 (6 bases). CDR3 size: 14 residues. Trimming removed 5 bases at V and 2 bases at J, with 12 bases between. In germline, CDR1 is SGDLS, CDR2 YYNGEE. The CDR3 nucleotides are TGTGCCAGCAGTTTACAGGGCTACACAGATACGCAGTATTTT. Translation: CASSLQGYTDTQYF.

The chain carries TRBV5-4 and TRBJ1-3; D is undetermined. Trimming took 2 bases from V and 1 from J, leaving 10 bases between them. Per the germline V gene, CDR1 is SGHNT and CDR2 is YYREEE (reference sequence). This CDR3 is 15 amino acids long. This CDR3 is CASSFGVQSGNTIYF. The CDR3 coding sequence is TGTGCCAGCAGCTTCGGGGTTCAGTCTGGAAACACCATATATTTT.